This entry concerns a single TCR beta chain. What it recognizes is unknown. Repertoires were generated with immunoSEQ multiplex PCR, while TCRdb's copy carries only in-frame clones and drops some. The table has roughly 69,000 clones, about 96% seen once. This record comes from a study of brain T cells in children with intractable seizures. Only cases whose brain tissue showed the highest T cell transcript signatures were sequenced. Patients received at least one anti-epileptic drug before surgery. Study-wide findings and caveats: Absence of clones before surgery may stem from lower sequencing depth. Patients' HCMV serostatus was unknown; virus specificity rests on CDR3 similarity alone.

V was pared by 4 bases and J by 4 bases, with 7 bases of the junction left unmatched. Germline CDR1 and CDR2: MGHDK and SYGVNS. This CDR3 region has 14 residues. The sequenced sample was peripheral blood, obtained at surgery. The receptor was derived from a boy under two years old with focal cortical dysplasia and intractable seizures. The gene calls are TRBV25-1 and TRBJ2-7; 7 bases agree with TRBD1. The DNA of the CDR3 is TGTGCCAGCAGTGCTTGGACAGGCGAATACGAGCAGTACTTC. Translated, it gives CASSAWTGEYEQYF.